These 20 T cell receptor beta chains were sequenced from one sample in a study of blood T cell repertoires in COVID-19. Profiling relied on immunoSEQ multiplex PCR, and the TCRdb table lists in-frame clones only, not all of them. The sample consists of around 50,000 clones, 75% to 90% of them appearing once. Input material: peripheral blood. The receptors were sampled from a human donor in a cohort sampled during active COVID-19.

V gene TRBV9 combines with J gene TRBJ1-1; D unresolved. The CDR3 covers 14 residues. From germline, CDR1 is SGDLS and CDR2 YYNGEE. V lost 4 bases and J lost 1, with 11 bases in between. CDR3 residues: CASSLRPQNTEAFF. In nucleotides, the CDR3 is TGTGCCAGCAGCTTGCGGCCCCAGAACACTGAAGCTTTCTTT.

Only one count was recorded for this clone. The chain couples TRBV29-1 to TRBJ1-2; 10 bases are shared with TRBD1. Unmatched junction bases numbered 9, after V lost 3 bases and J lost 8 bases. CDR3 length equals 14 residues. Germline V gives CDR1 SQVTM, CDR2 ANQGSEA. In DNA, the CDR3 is TGCAGCGTTGAGAACGGGGGACAGGGGAAAGGCTACACCTTC. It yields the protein CSVENGGQGKGYTF.

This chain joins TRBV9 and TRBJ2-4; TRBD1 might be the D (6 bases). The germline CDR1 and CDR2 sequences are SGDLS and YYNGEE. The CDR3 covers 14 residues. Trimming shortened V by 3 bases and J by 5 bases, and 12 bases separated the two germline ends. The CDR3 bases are TGTGCCAGCAGCGCCTCAGGACAGCAAAACATTCAGTACTTC. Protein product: CASSASGQQNIQYF. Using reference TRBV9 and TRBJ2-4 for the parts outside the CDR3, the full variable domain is DSGVTQTPKHLITATGQRVTLRCSPRSGDLSVYWYQQSLDQGLQFLIQYYNGEERAKGNILERFSAQQFPDLHSELNLSSLELGDSALYFCASSASGQQNIQYFGAGTRLSVL.

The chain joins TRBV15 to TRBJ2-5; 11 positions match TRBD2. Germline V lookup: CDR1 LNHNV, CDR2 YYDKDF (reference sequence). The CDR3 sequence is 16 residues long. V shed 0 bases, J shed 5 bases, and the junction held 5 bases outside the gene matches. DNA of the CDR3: TGTGCCACCAGCAGAGATTTTAGCGGGGGGGCGGAGACCCAGTACTTC. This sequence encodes CATSRDFSGGAETQYF.

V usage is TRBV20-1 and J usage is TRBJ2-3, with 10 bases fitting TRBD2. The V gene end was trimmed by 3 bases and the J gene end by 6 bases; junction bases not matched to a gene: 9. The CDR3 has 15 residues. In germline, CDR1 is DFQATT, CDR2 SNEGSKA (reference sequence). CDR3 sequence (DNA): TGCAGTGCTAGTGCCACTAGCGGGGTATCGGATACGCAGTATTTT. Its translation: CSASATSGVSDTQYF.

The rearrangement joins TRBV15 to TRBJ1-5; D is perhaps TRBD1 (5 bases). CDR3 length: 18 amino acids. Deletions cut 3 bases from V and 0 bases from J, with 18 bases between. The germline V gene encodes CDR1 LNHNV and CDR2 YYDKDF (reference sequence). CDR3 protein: CATSRGQGSTYSNQPQHF. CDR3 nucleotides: TGTGCCACCAGCAGGGGGCAGGGATCCACTTATAGCAATCAGCCCCAGCATTTT.

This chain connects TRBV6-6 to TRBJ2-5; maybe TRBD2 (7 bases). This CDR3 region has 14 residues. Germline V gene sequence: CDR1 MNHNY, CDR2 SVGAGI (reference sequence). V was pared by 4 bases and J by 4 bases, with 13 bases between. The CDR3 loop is CASSSGGGGETQYF. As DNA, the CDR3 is TGTGCCAGCAGTTCGGGGGGAGGGGGAGAGACCCAGTACTTC.

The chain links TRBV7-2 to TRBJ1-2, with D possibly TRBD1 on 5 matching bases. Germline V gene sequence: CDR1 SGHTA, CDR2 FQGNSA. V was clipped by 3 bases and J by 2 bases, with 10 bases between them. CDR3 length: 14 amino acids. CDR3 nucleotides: TGTGCCAGCAGCTTCGGGGGAGGCAACTATGGCTACACCTTC. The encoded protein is CASSFGGGNYGYTF.

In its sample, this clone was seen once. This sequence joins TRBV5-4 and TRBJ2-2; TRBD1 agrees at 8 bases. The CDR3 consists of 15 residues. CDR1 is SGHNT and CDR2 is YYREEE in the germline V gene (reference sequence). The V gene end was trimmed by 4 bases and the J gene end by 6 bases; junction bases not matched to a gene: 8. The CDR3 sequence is CASSKDRVPPGELFF. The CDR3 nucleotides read TGTGCCAGCAGCAAGGACAGGGTACCCCCCGGGGAGCTGTTTTTT.

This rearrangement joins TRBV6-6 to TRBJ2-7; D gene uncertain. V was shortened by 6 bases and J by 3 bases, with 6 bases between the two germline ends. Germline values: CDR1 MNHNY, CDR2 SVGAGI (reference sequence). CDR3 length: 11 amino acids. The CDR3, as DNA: TGTGCCAGCAGGGAGAGCTACGAGCAGTACTTC. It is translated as CASRESYEQYF.

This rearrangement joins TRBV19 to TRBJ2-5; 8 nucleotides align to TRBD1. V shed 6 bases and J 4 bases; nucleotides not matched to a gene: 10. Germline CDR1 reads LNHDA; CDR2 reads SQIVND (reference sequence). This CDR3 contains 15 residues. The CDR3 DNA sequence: TGTGCCAGTAGCCCTTCCCACAGGGGGTCAGAGACCCAGTACTTC. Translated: CASSPSHRGSETQYF.

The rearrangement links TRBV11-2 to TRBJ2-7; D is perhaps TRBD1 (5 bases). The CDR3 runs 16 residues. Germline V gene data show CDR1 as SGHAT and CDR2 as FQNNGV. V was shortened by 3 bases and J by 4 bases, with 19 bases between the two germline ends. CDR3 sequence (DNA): TGTGCCAGCAGCTTGAGAGGCAGGGATCCGTTTTACGAGCAGTACTTC. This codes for CASSLRGRDPFYEQYF.

The CDR3: CASSQEAAGRQPQHF. CDR3 DNA: TGTGCCAGCAGCCAAGAGGCCGCAGGGAGGCAGCCCCAGCATTTT. The gene calls are TRBV4-2 and TRBJ1-5; tentative D call: TRBD1 (5 bases). Looked up from germline, CDR1 is LGHNA and CDR2 is YNFKEQ. This CDR3 is 15 amino acids long. Trimming took 0 bases from V and 7 from J, leaving 13 bases between them.

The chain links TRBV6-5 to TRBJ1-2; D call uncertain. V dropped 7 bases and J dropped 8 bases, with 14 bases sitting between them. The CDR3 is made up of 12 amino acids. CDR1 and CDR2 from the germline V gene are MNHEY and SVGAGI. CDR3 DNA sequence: TGTGCCAGCACCGAAGGCGCGGGGGGCTACACCTTC. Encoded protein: CASTEGAGGYTF.

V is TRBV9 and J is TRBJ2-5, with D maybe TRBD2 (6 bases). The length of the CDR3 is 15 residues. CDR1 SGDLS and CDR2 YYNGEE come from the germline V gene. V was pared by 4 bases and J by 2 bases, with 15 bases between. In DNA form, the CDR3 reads TGTGCCAGCAGCCCCGGGACTCTTTCTCAAGAGACCCAGTACTTC. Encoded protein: CASSPGTLSQETQYF.

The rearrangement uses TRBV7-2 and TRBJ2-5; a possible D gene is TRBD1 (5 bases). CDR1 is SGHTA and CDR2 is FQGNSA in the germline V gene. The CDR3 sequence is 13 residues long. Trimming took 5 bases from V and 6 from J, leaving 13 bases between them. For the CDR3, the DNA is TGTGCCAGCAGCCAACAGGACGCGAAGACCCAGTACTTC. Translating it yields CASSQQDAKTQYF.

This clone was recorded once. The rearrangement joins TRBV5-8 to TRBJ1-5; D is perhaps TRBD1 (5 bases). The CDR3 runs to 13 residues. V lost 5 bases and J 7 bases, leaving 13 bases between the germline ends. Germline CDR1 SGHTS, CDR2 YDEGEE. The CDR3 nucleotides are TGTGCCAGCAGGCCACGGGGGGTCCAGCCCCAGCATTTT. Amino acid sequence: CASRPRGVQPQHF.

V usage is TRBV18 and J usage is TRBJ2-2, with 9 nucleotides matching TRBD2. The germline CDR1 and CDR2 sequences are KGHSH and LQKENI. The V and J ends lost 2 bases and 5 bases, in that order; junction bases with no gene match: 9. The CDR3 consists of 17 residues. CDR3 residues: CASSPARGGLRTGELFF. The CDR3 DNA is TGTGCCAGCTCACCAGCGCGGGGGGGCTTGAGGACCGGGGAGCTGTTTTTT.

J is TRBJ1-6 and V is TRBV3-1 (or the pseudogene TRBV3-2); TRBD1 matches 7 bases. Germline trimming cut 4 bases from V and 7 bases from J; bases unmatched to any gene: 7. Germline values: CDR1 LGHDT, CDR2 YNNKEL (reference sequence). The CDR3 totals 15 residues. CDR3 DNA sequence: TGTGCCAGCAGCCCACGACAGGGCGACAATTCACCCCTCCACTTT. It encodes CASSPRQGDNSPLHF.

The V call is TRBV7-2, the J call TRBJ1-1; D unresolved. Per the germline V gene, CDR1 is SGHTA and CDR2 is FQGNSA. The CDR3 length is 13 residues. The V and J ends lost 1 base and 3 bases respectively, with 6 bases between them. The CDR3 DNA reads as TGTGCCAGCAGCTTAGGCAGGTACACTGAAGCTTTCTTT. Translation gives CASSLGRYTEAFF.